The clone carrying this TCR beta chain was detected only a few times. These data belong to a study of blood T cells in healthy people across ages. The CDR3 is 15 residues long. Trimming left V 4 bases short and J 3 bases short, with 12 bases between. Per the germline V gene, CDR1 is LNHDA and CDR2 is SQIVND (reference sequence). The use of a sample-barcoded 5' primer and a J-beta primer mix characterized a second PCR of about 7 to 12 cycles. Each cDNA molecule, via a template-switch adaptor with 12 random nucleotides, was tagged. One entry per CDR3 protein results from TCRdb running MiXCR on the 5' RACE reads. Of roughly 730,000 distinct CDR3 sequences listed, roughly three fifths are singletons.

This sequence joins TRBV19 and TRBJ2-2; D gene uncertain. The sample consisted of blood. The sequence was collected from a man aged 40-55 years in good health. The CDR3 sequence: CASSSVRVDTGELFF. CDR3 sequence (DNA): TGTGCCAGTAGTAGCGTTCGGGTGGACACCGGGGAGCTGTTTTTT.